The next 12 T cell receptor beta chains were all read from a single sample in a study of tumor T cells in aggressive B-cell lymphoma. Using immunoSEQ multiplex PCR, the repertoire was profiled, and TCRdb retains in-frame clones only, with some absent. The sample has 4,500 to 5,500 clones, around 94% seen once; the top ten hold around 4%. Material: tumor tissue. The receptors were sampled from an adult with diffuse large B cell lymphoma.

V usage is TRBV4-3 and J usage is TRBJ2-1, with a weak D call TRBD2 (6 bases). Germline V CDR1 and CDR2: LGHNA, YSLEER. CDR3 length: 13 amino acids. Trimming removed 2 bases at V and 9 bases at J, with 11 bases between. The CDR3 region has the DNA TGCGCCAGCAGCCAAAAAGCGGGTGGTGAGCAGTTCTTC. Translation gives CASSQKAGGEQFF.

The chain uses TRBV4-3 and TRBJ2-1, with 10 bases fitting TRBD2. J lost 8 bases, V lost 2 bases, and 21 bases had no gene match. The CDR3 covers 20 residues. CDR1 LGHNA and CDR2 YSLEER come from the germline V gene. CDR3 loop: CASSQKGALTGTSDSYEQFF. For the CDR3, the DNA is TGCGCCAGCAGCCAAAAAGGGGCCCTAACCGGGACTAGCGATTCCTATGAGCAGTTCTTC.

This chain links TRBV30 with TRBJ2-3; weak D call: TRBD2 (5 bases). Trimming removed 4 bases at V and 0 bases at J, with 11 bases between. In germline, CDR1 is GTSNPN, CDR2 SVGIG (reference sequence). The CDR3 is 14 amino acids. DNA for the CDR3: TGTGCCTGGACATTAGCGTCTAGCACAGATACGCAGTATTTT. Translating it yields CAWTLASSTDTQYF.

The J gene is TRBJ2-1, the V gene TRBV11-2; D may be TRBD2 (5 bases). V was pared by 3 bases and J by 8 bases, with 26 bases between. Per germline, CDR1 SGHAT and CDR2 FQNNGV. This CDR3 is 18 amino acids long. This CDR3 is CASSFPAGLSGFFDEQFF. The CDR3 DNA is TGTGCCAGCAGCTTCCCCGCGGGTTTAAGTGGGTTTTTCGATGAGCAGTTCTTC.

The rearrangement joins TRBV9 to TRBJ2-6; 12 nucleotides match TRBD2. CDR1 and CDR2 (germline): SGDLS, YYNGEE. The CDR3 is 18 residues long. The V and J ends lost 2 bases and 0 bases, in that order; junction bases with no gene match: 3. CDR3 in amino acids: CASSVPLAGGSGANVLTF. The DNA for the CDR3 is TGTGCCAGCAGCGTGCCACTAGCGGGAGGCTCTGGGGCCAACGTCCTGACTTTC.

The genes are TRBV4-3 and TRBJ2-1; 7 bases fit TRBD1. The V gene end was trimmed by 0 bases and the J gene end by 9 bases; junction bases not matched to a gene: 11. CDR1 is LGHNA and CDR2 is YSLEER in the germline V gene. The CDR3 covers 16 residues. The CDR3 here is CASSQEGFHRGGEQFF. The CDR3 nucleotides read TGCGCCAGCAGCCAAGAAGGGTTTCACAGGGGCGGTGAGCAGTTCTTC.

To note about this clone: At one of its ends the junction is not consistent with the germline gene, which may arise from a read error. V is TRBV29-1 and J is TRBJ2-7; D is possibly TRBD2 (6 bases). The CDR3 covers 14 residues. CDR1 is SQVTM and CDR2 is ANQGSEA in the germline V gene. The CDR3 coding sequence is TGCAGCGTTGACTACGGGAGAGGGGCCTATGAGCAGTACTTC. It codes for CSVDYGRGAYEQYF.

The chain employs TRBV11-1 and TRBJ2-2; a possible D gene is TRBD1 (6 bases). CDR1 SGHAT and CDR2 FQDESV come from the germline V gene (reference sequence). Trimming removed 4 bases at V and 4 bases at J, with 16 bases between. CDR3 size: 16 residues. CDR3 DNA sequence: TGTGCCAGCAGCTCCCAGACAGGATCTCTCACCGGGGAGCTGTTTTTT. Translated: CASSSQTGSLTGELFF. Variable domain in full (rest from reference TRBV11-1 and TRBJ2-2): EAEVAQSPRYKITEKSQAVAFWCDPISGHATLYWYRQILGQGPELLVQFQDESVVDDSQLPKDRFSAERLKGVDSTLKIQPAELGDSAMYLCASSSQTGSLTGELFFGEGSRLTVL.

This chain links TRBV7-2 with TRBJ1-2, with D possibly TRBD1 on 5 matching bases. The CDR3 totals 16 residues. V was clipped by 5 bases and J by 2 bases, with 18 bases between them. Germline V gene data show CDR1 as SGHTA and CDR2 as FQGNSA. The CDR3 loop is CASSPNLRAGNYGYTF. The CDR3 region has the DNA TGTGCCAGCAGCCCCAACCTCCGGGCAGGGAACTATGGCTACACCTTC.

The CDR3 coding sequence is TGTGCCAGCAGCAATAGCGGACGCCACTACGAGCAGTACTTC. As protein: CASSNSGRHYEQYF. The V call is TRBV21-1, the J call TRBJ2-7; the table names TRBD2, a call not compared with the DNA. TRBV21-1 is reported as a pseudogene. There are 14 residues in the CDR3.

The V and J genes are TRBV5-1 and TRBJ2-2; 10 positions match TRBD1. The V segment lost 4 bases and the J segment 5 bases; nucleotides outside the gene matches: 2. The CDR3 extends over 14 amino acids. Germline V gives CDR1 SGHRS, CDR2 YFSETQ. CDR3 sequence: CASSRDRGTGELFF. CDR3 nucleotide sequence: TGCGCCAGCAGCCGGGACAGGGGTACCGGGGAGCTGTTTTTT.

The chain links TRBV7-2 to TRBJ1-2; D is undetermined. CDR1 and CDR2 (germline): SGHTA, FQGNSA. V was shortened by 6 bases and J by 2 bases, with 13 bases between the two germline ends. The CDR3 sequence is 14 residues long. This CDR3 is CASSQDGENYGYTF. As DNA, the CDR3 is TGTGCCAGCAGTCAGGACGGGGAGAACTATGGCTACACCTTC.